The rows below give T cell receptor beta chains drawn from one sample of a study of blood T cell repertoires in COVID-19. Profiled with immunoSEQ multiplex PCR; TCRdb holds only in-frame clones, not every one. The sample shows around 92,000 clones, 70% to 90% of them seen only once. Material for sequencing was peripheral blood. All receptors derive from a woman aged 55-70 years in a cohort sampled during active or convalescent COVID-19. Both conserved end residues are part of each CDR3. D genes are given only for firm matches. Size tells how often a clone was seen (once, few, many) or the class of an expanded clone, and some rows leave it out.

J: TRBJ1-4
size: -
V: TRBV6-5
D: -
DNA: TGTGCCAGCGGGGCTACAGGGAAAAAACTGTTTTTT
CDR3: CASGATGKKLFF

J: TRBJ1-2
size: -
V: TRBV9
D: -
DNA: TGTGCCAGCAGCGTAGTGAACAGCAACTATGGCTACACCTTC
CDR3: CASSVVNSNYGYTF

J: TRBJ2-3
size: -
V: TRBV18
D: -
DNA: TGTGCCAGCTCACCTCCAAGCACAGATACGCAGTATTTT
CDR3: CASSPPSTDTQYF

J: TRBJ2-1
size: few
V: TRBV10-2
D: TRBD2
DNA: TGCGCCAGCAAGACGCGGAGCGGGAGGTACCAGGTGTTCTTC
CDR3: CASKTRSGRYQVFF

J: TRBJ2-1
size: -
V: TRBV12-5
D: -
DNA: TGTGCTAGTGGTTTGGTAGGCAGGGGCGAGATTGTAGGGTTCTTC
CDR3: CASGLVGRGEIVGFF

J: TRBJ2-3
size: -
V: TRBV7-9
D: TRBD2
DNA: TGTGCCAGCAGCTTAGCGCTCGGACTAGCGAAAGATACGCAGTATTTT
CDR3: CASSLALGLAKDTQYF

J: TRBJ2-2
size: -
V: TRBV19
D: TRBD1
DNA: TGTGCCAGTAGTCCACAAGGGCCACAGGGGGTAGGCACCGGGGAGCTGTTTTTT
CDR3: CASSPQGPQGVGTGELFF

J: TRBJ1-6
size: -
V: TRBV5-5
D: -
DNA: TGTGCCAGCAGCCCCAACGGACAGACTAATTCACCCCTCCACTTT
CDR3: CASSPNGQTNSPLHF

J: TRBJ2-2
size: -
V: TRBV19
D: -
DNA: TGTGCCAGTAGTAAGCTCGGGGCGAACACCGGGGAGCTGTTTTTT
CDR3: CASSKLGANTGELFF

J: TRBJ2-1
size: -
V: TRBV7-8
D: -
DNA: TGTGCCAGCAGGACTGCGACGGAGCAGTTCTTC
CDR3: CASRTATEQFF

J: TRBJ2-3
size: -
V: TRBV7-6
D: TRBD2
DNA: TGTGCCAGCAGCCCCCGGGCTAGCGGGGGTATAGCATTAACAGATACGCAGTATTTT
CDR3: CASSPRASGGIALTDTQYF

J: TRBJ2-3
size: -
V: TRBV24-1
D: TRBD1
DNA: TGTGCCACCAGTGACTCCGGACAGGGGGCTACAGATACGCAGTATTTT
CDR3: CATSDSGQGATDTQYF

J: TRBJ2-1
size: once
V: TRBV19
D: -
DNA: TGTGCCAGTAGTATAAGCCCGCCGTGGGCGGGTACCTACAATGAGCAGTTCTTC
CDR3: CASSISPPWAGTYNEQFF

J: TRBJ1-1
size: -
V: TRBV3-1/TRBV3-2
D: -
DNA: TGTGCCAGCAAGGGGGAAGTCACTGAAGCTTTCTTT
CDR3: CASKGEVTEAFF

J: TRBJ1-5
size: -
V: TRBV19
D: TRBD1
DNA: TGTGCCAGTCTAGAGTGGGGACAGGGGGTGGCTCAGCCCCAGCATTTT
CDR3: CASLEWGQGVAQPQHF

J: TRBJ2-3
size: few
V: TRBV9
D: TRBD1
DNA: TGTGCCAGCAGCCCAAATACAGGGGGCGCGAAAGATACGCAGTATTTT
CDR3: CASSPNTGGAKDTQYF

J: TRBJ1-2
size: -
V: TRBV30
D: TRBD1
DNA: TGTGCCTGGAGCGCCGGGACAGGGGGTTTGGGCTACACCTTC
CDR3: CAWSAGTGGLGYTF

J: TRBJ1-4
size: -
V: TRBV28
D: TRBD1
DNA: TGTGCCACGTTACCGGGACAGCTCAATGAAAAACTGTTTTTT
CDR3: CATLPGQLNEKLFF

J: TRBJ2-2
size: -
V: TRBV28
D: TRBD1
DNA: TGTGCCAGCAGTTACAGGGGGCGAGGGTCCGGGGAGCTGTTTTTT
CDR3: CASSYRGRGSGELFF

J: TRBJ1-2
size: -
V: TRBV19
D: -
DNA: TGTGCCAGTAGTACGGAGGGGTACTATGGCTACACCTTC
CDR3: CASSTEGYYGYTF

J: TRBJ2-1
size: -
V: TRBV24-1
D: -
DNA: TGTGCCACCAGTGATGGGCAGGGCAATGAGCAGTTCTTC
CDR3: CATSDGQGNEQFF

J: TRBJ2-1
size: -
V: TRBV24-1
D: TRBD1
DNA: TGTGCCACCAGTGACCAGGGACAGGGGGCAACTGAGCAGTTCTTC
CDR3: CATSDQGQGATEQFF

J: TRBJ1-2
size: -
V: TRBV2
D: -
DNA: TGTGCCAGCAGCTATGGACACAACTATGGCTACACCTTC
CDR3: CASSYGHNYGYTF

J: TRBJ1-2
size: -
V: TRBV7-9
D: -
DNA: TGTGCCAGCAGCTTAGGGGCAGCCATCTATGGCTACACCTTC
CDR3: CASSLGAAIYGYTF

J: TRBJ2-7
size: -
V: TRBV10-3
D: -
DNA: TGTGCCATCAGTGATTTCAGTAACGAGCAGTACTTC
CDR3: CAISDFSNEQYF

J: TRBJ1-5
size: -
V: TRBV30
D: -
DNA: TGTGCCTGGACCTTCGGGGGGGCAAATCAGCCCCAGCATTTT
CDR3: CAWTFGGANQPQHF

J: TRBJ2-2
size: -
V: TRBV9
D: -
DNA: TGTGCCAGCAGCGCGACAAGGGGACACTTGAACACCGGGGAGCTGTTTTTT
CDR3: CASSATRGHLNTGELFF

J: TRBJ2-1
size: -
V: TRBV19
D: -
DNA: TGTGCCAGTAGTATCCGGACAGCACTGAACAATGAGCAGTTCTTC
CDR3: CASSIRTALNNEQFF

J: TRBJ2-7
size: few
V: TRBV7-2
D: TRBD1
DNA: TGTGCCAGCAGCTTGGCCATATTTTTTAGGACAGGGGGGGGCGAGCAGTACTTC
CDR3: CASSLAIFFRTGGGEQYF

J: TRBJ2-2
size: -
V: TRBV20-1
D: -
DNA: TGCAGTGCCGAGACTTTAGGGGAGCTGTTTTTT
CDR3: CSAETLGELFF